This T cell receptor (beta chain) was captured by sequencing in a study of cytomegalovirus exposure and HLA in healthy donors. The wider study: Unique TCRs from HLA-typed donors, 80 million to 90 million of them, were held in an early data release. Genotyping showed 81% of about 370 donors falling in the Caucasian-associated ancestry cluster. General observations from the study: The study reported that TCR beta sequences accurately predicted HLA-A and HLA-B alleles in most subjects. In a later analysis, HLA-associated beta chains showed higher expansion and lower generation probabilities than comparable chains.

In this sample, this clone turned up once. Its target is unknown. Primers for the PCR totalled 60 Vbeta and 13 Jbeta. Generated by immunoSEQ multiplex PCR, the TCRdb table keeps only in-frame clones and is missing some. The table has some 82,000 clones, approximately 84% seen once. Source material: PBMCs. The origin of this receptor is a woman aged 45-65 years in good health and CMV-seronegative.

DNA for the CDR3: TGCGCCAGCAGCTTAGGGACAGGGGTGGATACGCAGTATTTT. Its translation is CASSLGTGVDTQYF. V and J are TRBV5-1 and TRBJ2-3, with TRBD1 identical over 10 bases. Germline CDR1 SGHRS, CDR2 YFSETQ. This CDR3 has 14 amino acids. Losses at the gene ends were 2 bases for V and 6 bases for J; bases not matched to a gene: 3.